This entry lists 13 T cell receptor beta chains sequenced from one sample in a study of T-cell reconstitution after alpha-beta-depleted transplantation in children. Preparing the TCRbeta library involved the use of unique molecular identifiers. Each CDR3 protein is one row after TCRdb ran MiXCR on the PCR reads. The sample carries fewer than 550,000 distinct CDR3 sequences, roughly 10% recorded once. The specimen comprised PBMCs, mostly from graft donor cells, sampled 180 days after TCRalphabeta/CD19-depleted stem cell transplant. The receptors here all came from a female patient between 2 and 15 years old who had a stem cell transplant for aplastic anemia, so the T cells may come from the graft donor.

This clonotype was recorded at least ten times. The genes are TRBV5-1 and TRBJ2-7; D not resolved. Germline values: CDR1 SGHRS, CDR2 YFSETQ. There are 14 residues in the CDR3. Trimming removed 0 bases from V and 3 bases from J, with 10 bases in between. CDR3 DNA sequence: TGCGCCAGCAGCTTGGTTGGGGAAGGCTACGAGCAGTACTTC. Protein sequence: CASSLVGEGYEQYF.

A note on this clonotype: The junction shows a germline mismatch at one end, possibly a read error. The V and J genes are TRBV27 and TRBJ2-7; 8 nucleotides line up with TRBD2. There are 12 residues in the CDR3. Germline CDR1 is MNHEY and CDR2 is SMNVEV (reference sequence). CDR3 nucleotides: TGTGCCAGCAGTACTAGCGGTTACGAGCACTACTTC. This codes for CASSTSGYEHYF.

The chain combines TRBV5-6 with TRBJ2-4, with 9 bases lining up with TRBD1. Germline-derived CDR1 and CDR2 are SGHDT and YYEEEE. V gave up 4 bases and J gave up 7 bases; unmatched junction bases: 3. This CDR3 comprises 13 residues. The CDR3 loop reads CASSADRGNIQYF. CDR3 coding DNA: TGTGCCAGCAGCGCTGACAGGGGGAACATTCAGTACTTC.

The sample holds a few counts of this clonotype. As DNA, the CDR3 is TGTGCCGCGTCTAGGTCCACTGAAGCTTTCTTT. Translating gives CAASRSTEAFF. The V gene is TRBV28, the J gene TRBJ1-1; no clear D gene. The CDR3 has 11 residues. Germline CDR1 reads MDHEN; CDR2 reads SYDVKM. Trimming stripped 11 bases from V and 4 bases from J, with 11 bases between.

This clonotype was seen only a few times. The CDR3 is CASSPRGAYGYTF. CDR3 DNA sequence: TGTGCCAGCAGTCCGAGGGGGGCCTATGGCTACACCTTC. The chain is built from TRBV12-3 or TRBV12-4 and TRBJ1-2; TRBD1 is a possible D gene (6 bases). The CDR3 length is 13 residues. Trimming removed 5 bases at V and 4 bases at J, with 11 bases between.

The rearrangement uses TRBV15 and TRBJ2-7, with 11 bases lining up with TRBD2. CDR1 and CDR2 from the germline V gene are LNHNV and YYDKDF (reference sequence). The CDR3 has 16 residues. The J segment lost 0 bases and the V segment lost 1 base, leaving 2 bases of the junction unmatched. CDR3 in DNA: TGTGCCACCAGCAGAGCTAGCGGGGGGAACTCCTACGAGCAGTACGTC. Translation gives CATSRASGGNSYEQYV.

The rearrangement joins TRBV3-1 to TRBJ2-4; D not certain. The CDR3 length is 14 residues. CDR1 and CDR2 from the germline V gene are LGHDT and YNNKEL (reference sequence). The ends were cut back, 6 bases at V and 4 bases at J, with 13 bases in the middle. The chain's CDR3 is CASSYKLAKNIQYF. The CDR3 DNA sequence: TGTGCCAGCAGTTACAAGTTGGCTAAAAACATTCAGTACTTC.

This clonotype has only a few counts. The genes are TRBV19 and TRBJ1-1; tentatively, D is TRBD1 (6 bases). The CDR3 runs 11 residues. The V gene's germline CDR1 is LNHDA and CDR2 SQIVND (reference sequence). Trimming removed 3 bases from V and 8 bases from J, with 7 bases in between. The CDR3, as DNA: TGTGCCAGTAGTATGGGGGCCGAAGCTTTCTTT. Encoded protein: CASSMGAEAFF.

This clonotype was recorded a few times. The V call is TRBV20-1, the J call TRBJ2-5; 9 nucleotides align to TRBD2. Germline assignment: CDR1 DFQATT and CDR2 SNEGSKA (reference sequence). The trim removed 1 base at V and 7 bases at J, leaving 10 bases unmatched. The CDR3 totals 15 residues. In nucleotides, the CDR3 is TGCAGTGCTAGAGGAGGACTAGCGACACGGACGACCCAGTACTTC. Residues: CSARGGLATRTTQYF.

The chain recombines TRBV24-1 with TRBJ1-2; TRBD1 is a possible D gene (5 bases). This CDR3 region has 12 residues. The germline V and J ends were trimmed by 3 bases and 7 bases, with 8 bases remaining between them. CDR1 is KGHDR, CDR2 SFDVKD, per germline. CDR3 nucleotides: TGTGCCACCAGTGATGAGACAGCTGGCTACACCTTC. This codes for CATSDETAGYTF.

The chain is built from TRBV7-2 and TRBJ2-5; possibly TRBD2 for D (6 bases). Germline V gene data show CDR1 as SGHTA and CDR2 as FQGNSA. The CDR3 totals 14 residues. V lost 5 bases and J 5 bases, leaving 15 bases between the germline ends. The CDR3 region has the DNA TGTGCCAGCAGCCGCGCCGGGAGTTTTGAGACCCAGTACTTC. Encoded protein: CASSRAGSFETQYF.

This clonotype was observed many times. The chain combines TRBV20-1 with TRBJ1-2, with 9 bases aligning to TRBD1. The CDR3 runs 15 residues. Germline V gives CDR1 DFQATT, CDR2 SNEGSKA (reference sequence). The trim removed 1 base at V and 1 base at J, leaving 4 bases unmatched. The CDR3, as DNA: TGCAGTGCTAGAGGAGGACAGGGGCATAACTATGGCTACACCTTC. Protein product: CSARGGQGHNYGYTF.

In its sample, this clonotype was seen many times. The CDR3 here is CASSQEAPGIRYEQFF. CDR3 DNA sequence: TGCGCCAGCAGCCAAGAAGCTCCAGGGATCAGGTATGAGCAGTTCTTC. The chain carries TRBV4-1 and TRBJ2-1; perhaps TRBD1 as D (5 bases). CDR3 length: 16 residues. The ends were cut back, 0 bases at V and 8 bases at J, with 17 bases in the middle. Germline loops: CDR1 MGHRA, CDR2 YSYEKL.